This T cell receptor (beta chain) was recovered during a study of cytomegalovirus exposure and HLA in healthy donors. 13 Jbeta primers and 60 Vbeta primers were used for the PCR. TCRdb keeps only in-frame clones here, not all; method: immunoSEQ multiplex PCR. Among around 140,000 clones listed, around 73% were seen once. The CDR3 has 15 residues. The clonotype was recovered from a female donor in good health and CMV-seronegative. The source material was PBMCs. The V call is TRBV21-1, the J call TRBJ2-7; TRBD1, as called in the table, went unchecked against the DNA. TRBV21-1 is shown as a pseudogene. CDR3: CASSGGDSLSYEQYF. Written as DNA, the CDR3 is TGTGCCAGCAGCGGAGGGGACAGCCTCTCCTACGAGCAGTACTTC.